Presented here are 8 T cell receptor beta chains from one specimen sequenced in a study of CD8 T cells in ankylosing spondylitis. Their target antigens are unknown. TCRdb used MiXCR to reprocess the 5' RACE reads, holding one entry per CDR3 protein. The data hold over 600,000 distinct CDR3 sequences, with roughly 19% observed a single time. Findings of the study overall: In ankylosing spondylitis blood, a motif of roughly eight highly homologous TCR beta variants appeared characteristic.

Source material: blood, either unsorted or a sorted T cell fraction (not recorded which). Receptor source: a male donor with ankylosing spondylitis.

V and J are TRBV7-9 and TRBJ1-1, with D tentatively TRBD1 (5 bases). Trimming took 5 bases from V and 0 from J, leaving 13 bases between them. This CDR3 region has 15 residues. The germline V gene has CDR1 SEHNR and CDR2 FQNEAQ (reference sequence). CDR3 sequence: CASSRGTSLNTEAFF. CDR3 in DNA: TGTGCCAGCAGCCGGGGGACCTCCTTGAACACTGAAGCTTTCTTT.

The J gene is TRBJ1-6, the V gene TRBV5-1, with unresolved D. The CDR3 runs 14 residues. Trimming removed 4 bases from V and 9 bases from J, with 14 bases in between. Germline CDR1 reads SGHRS; CDR2 reads YFSETQ. CDR3 nucleotides: TGCGCCAGCAGCAGCGGACGGGTTGGTTCACCCCTCCACTTT. It translates to CASSSGRVGSPLHF.

This clonotype showed up just once. V is TRBV3-1 and J is TRBJ1-3; D not resolved. This CDR3 is built from 15 residues. CDR1 LGHDT and CDR2 YNNKEL come from the germline V gene (reference sequence). Trimming pared 0 bases from V and 1 base from J, leaving 7 bases between. The CDR3 coding sequence is TGTGCCAGCAGCCAAGACCGCCAGTCTGGAAACACCATATATTTT. Its protein is CASSQDRQSGNTIYF.

The chain is built from TRBV28 and TRBJ2-2, with 7 bases matching TRBD1. Germline V gives CDR1 MDHEN, CDR2 SYDVKM. V gave up 2 bases and J gave up 6 bases; unmatched junction bases: 6. The CDR3 length is 15 residues. This CDR3 reads CASSLEGAGSGELFF. For the CDR3, the DNA is TGTGCCAGCAGTTTAGAGGGGGCAGGATCCGGGGAGCTGTTTTTT. Combining the CDR3 with reference TRBV28 and TRBJ2-2 gives the whole variable domain DVKVTQSSRYLVKRTGEKVFLECVQDMDHENMFWYRQDPGLGLRLIYFSYDVKMKEKGDIPEGYSVSREKKERFSLILESASTNQTSMYLCASSLEGAGSGELFFGEGSRLTVL.

V is TRBV3-1 and J is TRBJ1-2; 9 bases align to TRBD1. The germline gives CDR1 LGHDT, CDR2 YNNKEL (reference sequence). CDR3 length: 15 residues. With V trimmed by 4 bases and J by 8 bases, 11 bases remained unmatched. The CDR3 spells CASSPQGAILYGYTF. In DNA form, the CDR3 reads TGTGCCAGCAGCCCACAGGGGGCAATCCTATACGGCTACACCTTC.

CDR3 nucleotide sequence: TGTGCCAGCAGCTCGTCGGGACAACCACTTGTACCCGGGGAGCTGTTTTTT. Translated, it gives CASSSSGQPLVPGELFF. The rearrangement uses TRBV7-8 and TRBJ2-2; TRBD1 might be the D (6 bases). This CDR3 spans 17 amino acids. Germline-derived CDR1 and CDR2 are SGHVS and FQNEAQ. The ends were cut back, 4 bases at V and 6 bases at J, with 21 bases in the middle.

This clonotype has only a few counts. This chain links TRBV4-2 with TRBJ2-3, with D perhaps TRBD1 (5 bases). The CDR3 sequence is 15 residues long. Looked up from germline, CDR1 is LGHNA and CDR2 is YNFKEQ. Trimming took off 4 bases at V and 4 bases at J, with 15 bases between the two ends. CDR3: CASSPRQSESDTQYF. The CDR3 bases are TGTGCCAGCAGCCCGCGACAGTCGGAGTCAGATACGCAGTATTTT.

V is TRBV6-5 and J is TRBJ1-1; D perhaps matches TRBD1 (5 bases). This CDR3 is built from 15 residues. The germline V and J ends were trimmed by 2 bases and 4 bases, with 14 bases remaining between them. Germline assignment: CDR1 MNHEY and CDR2 SVGAGI. The CDR3 loop is CASSYLGKGSTEAFF. Written as DNA, the CDR3 is TGTGCCAGCAGTTACCTCGGGAAGGGGAGCACTGAAGCTTTCTTT.